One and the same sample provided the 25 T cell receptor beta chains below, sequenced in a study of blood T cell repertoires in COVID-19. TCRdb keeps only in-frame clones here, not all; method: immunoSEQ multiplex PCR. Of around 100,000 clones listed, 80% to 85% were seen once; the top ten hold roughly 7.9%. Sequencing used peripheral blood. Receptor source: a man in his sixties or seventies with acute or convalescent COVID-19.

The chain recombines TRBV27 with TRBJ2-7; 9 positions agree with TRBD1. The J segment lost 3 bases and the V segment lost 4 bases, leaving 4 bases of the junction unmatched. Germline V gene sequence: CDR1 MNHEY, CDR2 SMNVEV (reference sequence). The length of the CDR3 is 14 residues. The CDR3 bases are TGTGCCAGCAGTTCCCGACAGGGGGACTACGAGCAGTACTTC. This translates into CASSSRQGDYEQYF.

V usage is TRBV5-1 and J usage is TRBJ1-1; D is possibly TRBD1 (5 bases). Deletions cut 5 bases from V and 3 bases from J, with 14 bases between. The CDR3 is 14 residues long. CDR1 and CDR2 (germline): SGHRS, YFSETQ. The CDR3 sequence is CASRPTGLDTEAFF. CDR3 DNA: TGCGCCAGCAGGCCTACAGGTTTGGACACTGAAGCTTTCTTT.

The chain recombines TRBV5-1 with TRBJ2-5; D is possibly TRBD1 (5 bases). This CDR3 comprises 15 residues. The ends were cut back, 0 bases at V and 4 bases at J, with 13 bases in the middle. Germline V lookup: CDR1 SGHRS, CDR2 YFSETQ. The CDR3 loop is CASSLGRQGRETQYF. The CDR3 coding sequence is TGCGCCAGCAGCTTGGGTCGGCAGGGTCGAGAGACCCAGTACTTC. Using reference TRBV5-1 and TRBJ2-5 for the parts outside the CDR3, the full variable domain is KAGVTQTPRYLIKTRGQQVTLSCSPISGHRSVSWYQQTPGQGLQFLFEYFSETQRNKGNFPGRFSGRQFSNSRSEMNVSTLELGDSALYLCASSLGRQGRETQYFGPGTRLLVL.

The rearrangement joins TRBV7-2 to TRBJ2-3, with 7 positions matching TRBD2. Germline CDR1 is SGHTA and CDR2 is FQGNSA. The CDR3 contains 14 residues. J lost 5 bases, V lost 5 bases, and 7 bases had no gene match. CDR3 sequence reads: CASSPGLGRDTQYF. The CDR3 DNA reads TGTGCCAGCAGCCCCGGACTAGGTCGAGATACGCAGTATTTT.

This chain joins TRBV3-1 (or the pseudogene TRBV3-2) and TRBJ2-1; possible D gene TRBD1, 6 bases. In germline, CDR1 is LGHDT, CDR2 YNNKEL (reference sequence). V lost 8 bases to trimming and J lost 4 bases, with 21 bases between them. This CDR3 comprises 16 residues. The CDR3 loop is CASARGWQARYNEQFF. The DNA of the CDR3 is TGTGCCAGCGCCAGGGGTTGGCAGGCCAGGTACAATGAGCAGTTCTTC.

CDR3 nucleotides: TGTGCCTGGAGTTTTACAGGGGACGGAAACACCATATATTTT. It yields the protein CAWSFTGDGNTIYF. V usage is TRBV30 and J usage is TRBJ1-3, with 7 bases identical to TRBD1. The V and J ends lost 2 bases and 4 bases, in that order; junction bases with no gene match: 5. The CDR3 totals 14 residues. Germline values: CDR1 GTSNPN, CDR2 SVGIG (reference sequence).

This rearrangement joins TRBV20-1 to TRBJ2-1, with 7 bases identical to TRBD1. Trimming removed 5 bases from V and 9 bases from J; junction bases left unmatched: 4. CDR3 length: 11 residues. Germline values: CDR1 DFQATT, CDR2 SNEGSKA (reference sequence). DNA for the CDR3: TGCAGTGCTCACAGGGGCGGTGAGCAGTTCTTC. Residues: CSAHRGGEQFF.

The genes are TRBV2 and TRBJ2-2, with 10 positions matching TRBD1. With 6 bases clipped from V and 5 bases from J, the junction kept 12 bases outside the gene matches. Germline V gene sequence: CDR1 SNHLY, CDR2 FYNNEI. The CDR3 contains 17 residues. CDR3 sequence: CASRATGTGAATGELFF. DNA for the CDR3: TGTGCCAGCAGGGCGACCGGGACAGGGGCGGCGACCGGGGAGCTGTTTTTT.

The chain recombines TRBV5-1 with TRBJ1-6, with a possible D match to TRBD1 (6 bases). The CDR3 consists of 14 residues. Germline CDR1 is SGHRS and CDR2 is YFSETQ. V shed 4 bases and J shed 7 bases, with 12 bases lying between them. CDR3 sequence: CASSIGQTNSPLHF. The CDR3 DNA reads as TGCGCCAGCAGCATCGGACAGACAAATTCACCCCTCCACTTT.

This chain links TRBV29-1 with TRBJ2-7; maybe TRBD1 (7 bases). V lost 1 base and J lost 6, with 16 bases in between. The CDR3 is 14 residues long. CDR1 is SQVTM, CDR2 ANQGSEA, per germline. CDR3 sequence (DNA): TGCAGCGTTGAAGTAAACCGCCAGGGGGGCGAGCAGTACTTC. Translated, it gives CSVEVNRQGGEQYF.

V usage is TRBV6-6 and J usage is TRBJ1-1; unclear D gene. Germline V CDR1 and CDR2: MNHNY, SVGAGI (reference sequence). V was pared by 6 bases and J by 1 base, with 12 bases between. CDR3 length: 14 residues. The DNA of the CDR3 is TGTGCCAGCAGCCACAGACCCGGGAACACTGAAGCTTTCTTT. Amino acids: CASSHRPGNTEAFF.

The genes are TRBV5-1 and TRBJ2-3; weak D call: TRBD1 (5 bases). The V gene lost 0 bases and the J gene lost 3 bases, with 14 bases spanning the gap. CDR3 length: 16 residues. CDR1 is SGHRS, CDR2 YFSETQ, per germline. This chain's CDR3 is CASSLGAQELTDTQYF. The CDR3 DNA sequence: TGCGCCAGCAGCTTGGGAGCACAGGAACTGACAGATACGCAGTATTTT.

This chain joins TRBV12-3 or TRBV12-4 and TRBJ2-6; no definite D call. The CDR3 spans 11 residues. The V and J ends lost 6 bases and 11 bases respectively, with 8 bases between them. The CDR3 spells CASSLVDVLTF. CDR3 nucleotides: TGTGCCAGCAGCCTCGTTGACGTCCTGACTTTC.

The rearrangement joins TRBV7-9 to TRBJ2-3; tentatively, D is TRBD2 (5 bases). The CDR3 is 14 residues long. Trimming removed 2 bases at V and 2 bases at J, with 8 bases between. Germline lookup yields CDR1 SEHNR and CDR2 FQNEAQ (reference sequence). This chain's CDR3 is CASSLSGTTDTQYF. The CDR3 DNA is TGTGCCAGCAGCTTATCGGGAACCACAGATACGCAGTATTTT.

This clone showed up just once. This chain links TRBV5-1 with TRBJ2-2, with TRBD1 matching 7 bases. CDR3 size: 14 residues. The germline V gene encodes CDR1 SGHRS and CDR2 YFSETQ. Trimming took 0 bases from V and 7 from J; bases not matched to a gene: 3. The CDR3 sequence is CASSLDRQGGELFF. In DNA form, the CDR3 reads TGCGCCAGCAGCTTGGACCGACAGGGCGGGGAGCTGTTTTTT.

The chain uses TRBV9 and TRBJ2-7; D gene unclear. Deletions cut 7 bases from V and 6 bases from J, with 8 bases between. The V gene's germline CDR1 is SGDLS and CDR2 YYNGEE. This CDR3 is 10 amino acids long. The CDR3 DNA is TGTGCCAGCGGTAATAGCGAGCAGTACTTC. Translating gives CASGNSEQYF. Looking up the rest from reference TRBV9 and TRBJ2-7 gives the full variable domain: DSGVTQTPKHLITATGQRVTLRCSPRSGDLSVYWYQQSLDQGLQFLIQYYNGEERAKGNILERFSAQQFPDLHSELNLSSLELGDSALYFCASGNSEQYFGPGTRLTVT.

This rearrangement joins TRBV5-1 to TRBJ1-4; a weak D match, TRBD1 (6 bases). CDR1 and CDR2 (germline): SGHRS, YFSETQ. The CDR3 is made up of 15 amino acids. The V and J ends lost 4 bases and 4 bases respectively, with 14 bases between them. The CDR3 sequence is CASSRNREINEKLFF. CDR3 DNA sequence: TGCGCCAGCAGCCGAAACAGGGAAATTAATGAAAAACTGTTTTTT.

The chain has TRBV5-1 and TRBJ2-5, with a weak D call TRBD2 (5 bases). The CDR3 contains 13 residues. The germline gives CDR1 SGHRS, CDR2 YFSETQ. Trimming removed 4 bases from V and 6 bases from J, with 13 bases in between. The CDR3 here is CASSVEGQKTQYF. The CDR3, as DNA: TGCGCCAGCAGCGTCGAGGGTCAGAAGACCCAGTACTTC.

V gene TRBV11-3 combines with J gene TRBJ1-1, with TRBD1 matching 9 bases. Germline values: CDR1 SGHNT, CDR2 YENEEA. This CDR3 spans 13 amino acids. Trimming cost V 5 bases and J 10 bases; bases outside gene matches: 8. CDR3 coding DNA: TGTGCCAGCAGCCCGTCCCGGGACAGGGCAGCTTTCTTT. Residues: CASSPSRDRAAFF.

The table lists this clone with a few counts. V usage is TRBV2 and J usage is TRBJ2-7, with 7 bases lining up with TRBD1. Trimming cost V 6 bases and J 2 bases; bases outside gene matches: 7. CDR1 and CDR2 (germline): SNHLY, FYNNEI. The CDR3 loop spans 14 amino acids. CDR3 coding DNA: TGTGCCAGCAGCGGGACAGAAAATACCTACGAGCAGTACTTC. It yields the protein CASSGTENTYEQYF.

CDR3 sequence reads: CASSSGNYGYTF. CDR3 DNA sequence: TGTGCCAGCAGTTCAGGGAACTATGGCTACACCTTC. V gene TRBV28 combines with J gene TRBJ1-2; TRBD1 is a possible D gene (5 bases). The V gene lost 4 bases and the J gene lost 2 bases, with 5 bases spanning the gap. Germline-derived CDR1 and CDR2 are MDHEN and SYDVKM. This CDR3 region has 12 residues.

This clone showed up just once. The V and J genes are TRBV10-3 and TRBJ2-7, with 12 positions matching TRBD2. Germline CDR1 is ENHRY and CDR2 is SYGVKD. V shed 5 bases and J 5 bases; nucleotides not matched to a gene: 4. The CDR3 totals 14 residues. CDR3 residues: CAISLAGGPHEQYF. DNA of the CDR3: TGTGCCATCAGTCTAGCGGGAGGGCCCCACGAGCAGTACTTC.

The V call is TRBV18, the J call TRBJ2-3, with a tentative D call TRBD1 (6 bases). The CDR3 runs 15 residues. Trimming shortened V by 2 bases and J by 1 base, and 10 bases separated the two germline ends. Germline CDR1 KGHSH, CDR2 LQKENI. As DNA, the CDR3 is TGTGCCAGCTCACCAACAGGGTTTGGCACAGATACGCAGTATTTT. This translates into CASSPTGFGTDTQYF.

CDR3 DNA: TGTGCCAGCAGTTCCCCGGGGACAGGGGGCAGAAACACTGAAGCTTTCTTT. It specifies CASSSPGTGGRNTEAFF. The chain combines TRBV27 with TRBJ1-1; 12 bases match TRBD1. Germline CDR1 MNHEY, CDR2 SMNVEV (reference sequence). With V trimmed by 4 bases and J by 2 bases, 8 bases remained unmatched. The CDR3 sequence is 17 residues long.

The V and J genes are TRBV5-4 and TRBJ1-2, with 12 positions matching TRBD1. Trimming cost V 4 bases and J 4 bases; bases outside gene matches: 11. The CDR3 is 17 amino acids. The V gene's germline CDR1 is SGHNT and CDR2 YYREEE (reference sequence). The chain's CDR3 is CASSPRGQGATGYGYTF. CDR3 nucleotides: TGTGCCAGCAGCCCACGGGGACAGGGGGCTACTGGCTATGGCTACACCTTC.